This T cell receptor beta chain was retrieved from a study of blood T cells in healthy people across ages. Using a J-beta primer mix together with a sample-barcoded 5' primer, a second PCR was run for about 6 to 12 cycles. TCRdb passed the 5' RACE reads through MiXCR, listing each CDR3 protein once. The sample includes about 570,000 distinct CDR3 sequences, 25% to 30% of them seen just once. This clonotype showed up just a few times. Germline CDR1 reads DFQATT; CDR2 reads SNEGSKA (reference sequence). The CDR3 spans 15 residues. The origin of this receptor is a woman in her seventies in good health. This chain connects TRBV20-1 to TRBJ2-5; 9 bases are a match to TRBD1. The J call may be in error: the DNA end matches TRBJ2-1 better. Sequenced: blood. As DNA, the CDR3 is TGCAGTGCTCCTCGCCGGGGACAGGGAGACGGGGAGCAGTTCTTC. Protein: CSAPRRGQGDGEQFF.